What follows are 26 T cell receptor beta chains derived from one specimen sequenced in a study of blood T cell repertoires in COVID-19. Sequencing used immunoSEQ multiplex PCR; TCRdb keeps in-frame clones, though not all of them. In the table there are some 240,000 clones, around 80% of which are singletons. The specimen sequenced was peripheral blood. These receptors were collected from a woman in her seventies with acute or convalescent COVID-19.

The chain is built from TRBV24-1 and TRBJ2-5, with D possibly being TRBD2 (5 bases). V lost 5 bases, J lost 4 bases, and 10 bases lay in between. CDR3 length: 13 residues. Germline loops: CDR1 KGHDR, CDR2 SFDVKD. CDR3 in DNA: TGTGCCACCAGTGTCGGGGTTCTAGAGACCCAGTACTTC. Its translation: CATSVGVLETQYF.

CDR3 in amino acids: CASSQIPNYGYTF. Here the CDR3 DNA reads TGTGCCAGCAGCCAGATCCCTAACTATGGCTACACCTTC. V and J are TRBV6-4 and TRBJ1-2; D is unclear. Germline V CDR1 and CDR2: MRHNA, SNTAGT. Trimming shortened V by 6 bases and J by 0 bases, and 8 bases separated the two germline ends. This CDR3 is built from 13 residues.

The chain carries TRBV18 and TRBJ2-3, with TRBD1 identical over 7 bases. Germline trimming cut 2 bases from V and 1 base from J; bases unmatched to any gene: 3. The CDR3 is 15 residues long. Germline V gene lookup returns CDR1 KGHSH and CDR2 LQKENI. DNA of the CDR3: TGTGCCAGCTCACCAGGACAGGTGGGCACAGATACGCAGTATTTT. It translates to CASSPGQVGTDTQYF. Variable domain in full (rest from reference TRBV18 and TRBJ2-3): NAGVMQNPRHLVRRRGQEARLRCSPMKGHSHVYWYRQLPEEGLKFMVYLQKENIIDESGMPKERFSAEFPKEGPSILRIQQVVRGDSAAYFCASSPGQVGTDTQYFGPGTRLTVL.

This chain joins TRBV19 and TRBJ1-4; possible D gene TRBD1, 5 bases. Trimming removed 7 bases at V and 3 bases at J, with 15 bases between. The CDR3 has 15 amino acids. CDR1 and CDR2 from the germline V gene are LNHDA and SQIVND (reference sequence). The CDR3 region is CASNARVGSNEKLFF. Here the CDR3 DNA reads TGTGCCAGTAACGCCAGGGTTGGTTCTAATGAAAAACTGTTTTTT.

CDR3 in amino acids: CASSLGPSNRETQYF. CDR3 bases: TGTGCCAGCAGCTTAGGGCCTAGCAACCGGGAGACCCAGTACTTC. The chain uses TRBV11-2 and TRBJ2-5; D might be TRBD2 (5 bases). The V end was cut by 1 base, the J end by 5 bases, with 14 bases between. CDR1 and CDR2 (germline): SGHAT, FQNNGV. The length of the CDR3 is 15 residues.

J is TRBJ2-7 and V is TRBV5-1, with a possible D match to TRBD2 (6 bases). Germline-derived CDR1 and CDR2 are SGHRS and YFSETQ. This CDR3 is built from 14 residues. V was cut by 5 bases and J by 2 bases, with 14 bases left in between. The CDR3 DNA reads as TGCGCCAGCAGATTTGGGGGGAACACCTACGAGCAGTACTTC. Translating it yields CASRFGGNTYEQYF.

This rearrangement joins TRBV19 to TRBJ2-3; TRBD2 aligns across 10 bases. CDR3 length: 16 amino acids. Germline V gives CDR1 LNHDA, CDR2 SQIVND (reference sequence). With V trimmed by 6 bases and J by 7 bases, 13 bases remained unmatched. CDR3: CASRSPAGTSAYTQYF. The DNA for the CDR3 is TGTGCCAGTAGGTCCCCTGCCGGGACTAGCGCATATACGCAGTATTTT.

Worth noting for this clone: Additional DNA sequences in this sample encode the identical CDR3. The genes are TRBV3-1 (or the pseudogene TRBV3-2) and TRBJ2-2, with D perhaps TRBD2 (6 bases). The CDR3 totals 14 residues. Germline V gene sequence: CDR1 LGHDT, CDR2 YNNKEL (reference sequence). V was pared by 5 bases and J by 5 bases, with 12 bases between. CDR3 sequence reads: CASSSGTGTGELFF. The DNA of the CDR3 is TGTGCCAGCAGCTCCGGGACTGGGACCGGGGAGCTGTTTTTT.

The chain has TRBV3-1 (or the pseudogene TRBV3-2) and TRBJ1-1; TRBD1 might be the D (5 bases). This CDR3 is 13 amino acids long. Germline V gene lookup returns CDR1 LGHDT and CDR2 YNNKEL (reference sequence). The V end lost 2 bases, the J end lost 6 bases, and 10 bases lay between the germline ends. The CDR3 loop is CASSQWGEPEAFF. CDR3 sequence (DNA): TGTGCCAGCAGCCAATGGGGGGAGCCTGAAGCTTTCTTT.

Of note for this clone: The same CDR3 arises from other DNA sequences in this sample as well. The rearrangement uses TRBV18 and TRBJ2-7; 11 bases match TRBD1. Germline V lookup: CDR1 KGHSH, CDR2 LQKENI. V was pared by 0 bases and J by 3 bases, with 1 base of the junction left unmatched. The CDR3 runs 15 residues. The CDR3 DNA reads TGTGCCAGCTCACCACCGGGACAGGGGGGCTACGAGCAGTACTTC. Translating it yields CASSPPGQGGYEQYF.

The CDR3 bases are TGTGCCAGCTCACCACGTGGGGAGCTTGTACCCCTCCACTTT. This gives the protein CASSPRGELVPLHF. This chain uses TRBV18 with TRBJ1-6; no clear D. V lost 1 base, J lost 12 bases, and 13 bases lay in between. Germline values: CDR1 KGHSH, CDR2 LQKENI. This CDR3 contains 14 residues.

The chain combines TRBV14 with TRBJ1-5, with a weak D call TRBD1 (5 bases). The V gene lost 6 bases and the J gene lost 4 bases, with 16 bases spanning the gap. This CDR3 is 15 amino acids long. Germline assignment: CDR1 SGHDN and CDR2 FVKESK. CDR3 in amino acids: CASRNLRDSNQPQHF. The CDR3 bases are TGTGCCAGCAGAAACTTACGGGACTCTAATCAGCCCCAGCATTTT. The full variable domain, its missing parts supplied by reference TRBV14 and TRBJ1-5, is EAGVTQFPSHSVIEKGQTVTLRCDPISGHDNLYWYRRVMGKEIKFLLHFVKESKQDESGMPNNRFLAERTGGTYSTLKVQPAELEDSGVYFCASRNLRDSNQPQHFGDGTRLSIL.

V and J are TRBV7-9 and TRBJ2-3; TRBD1 agrees at 7 bases. This CDR3 has 16 amino acids. Germline CDR1 reads SEHNR; CDR2 reads FQNEAQ (reference sequence). J gave up 2 bases and V 6 bases, and 11 bases lay outside the gene matches. CDR3 sequence (DNA): TGTGCCAGCAGGGGATCCCGGGACAGACCCACAGATACGCAGTATTTT. As protein: CASRGSRDRPTDTQYF.

This clone has just one count. The same CDR3 is also encoded by other DNA sequences in this sample. The CDR3 loop reads CASSASSGAYNEQFF. CDR3 in DNA: TGTGCCAGCAGCGCCTCTAGCGGGGCCTACAATGAGCAGTTCTTC. The chain links TRBV6-4 to TRBJ2-1; 9 bases line up with TRBD2. CDR1 is MRHNA and CDR2 is SNTAGT in the germline V gene. After removal of 6 bases from V and 2 bases from J, the junction contained 5 bases not matched to a gene. The length of the CDR3 is 15 residues.

This clone showed up just once. V and J are TRBV4-1 and TRBJ2-3; 12 nucleotides align to TRBD2. V lost 3 bases, J lost 6 bases, and 13 bases stayed unmatched. Germline V gene data show CDR1 as MGHRA and CDR2 as YSYEKL. The CDR3 has 18 residues. In nucleotides, the CDR3 is TGCGCCAGCAGCCACTCTAGCGGGGGGGTAGGAATTTTGGATACGCAGTATTTT. Its protein product is CASSHSSGGVGILDTQYF.

This clone was recorded a few times. This chain links TRBV4-1 with TRBJ2-5; D remains ambiguous. V gave up 0 bases and J gave up 0 bases, with 8 bases separating them. The CDR3 is 15 amino acids. Germline CDR1 reads MGHRA; CDR2 reads YSYEKL. The CDR3: CASSQDAHYQETQYF. The CDR3 DNA reads TGCGCCAGCAGCCAAGATGCTCACTACCAAGAGACCCAGTACTTC.

The chain joins TRBV7-2 to TRBJ2-3; 11 bases are a match to TRBD2. The junction had 9 bases not matched to a gene; V was cut back by 4 bases and J by 6 bases. The germline gives CDR1 SGHTA, CDR2 FQGNSA. CDR3 length: 16 amino acids. The CDR3 nucleotides are TGTGCCAGCAGCTCCTTAGCGGGGGGGAACTGGGATACGCAGTATTTT. Translated, it gives CASSSLAGGNWDTQYF.

The chain has TRBV29-1 and TRBJ2-2; 8 bases are shared with TRBD2. Germline trimming cut 1 base from V and 4 bases from J; bases unmatched to any gene: 5. CDR1 is SQVTM and CDR2 is ANQGSEA in the germline V gene. CDR3 size: 15 residues. DNA of the CDR3: TGCAGCGTTGAAGTTGGAAGCGGGGGCACCGGGGAGCTGTTTTTT. This codes for CSVEVGSGGTGELFF.

V usage is TRBV7-8 and J usage is TRBJ1-2; D gene ambiguous. CDR1 is SGHVS and CDR2 is FQNEAQ in the germline V gene. Between the trimmed V and J ends, which lost 1 base and 4 bases, there was a span of 10 bases. CDR3 length equals 14 residues. This CDR3 reads CASSLDGEAYGYTF. CDR3 nucleotide sequence: TGTGCCAGCAGCTTAGACGGGGAGGCCTATGGCTACACCTTC. Full variable domain (remainder filled in from reference TRBV7-8 and TRBJ1-2): GAGVSQSPRYKVAKRGQDVALRCDPISGHVSLFWYQQALGQGPEFLTYFQNEAQLDKSGLPSDRFFAERPEGSVSTLKIQRTQQEDSAVYLCASSLDGEAYGYTFGSGTRLTVV.

The chain carries TRBV9 and TRBJ2-7; 10 bases agree with TRBD1. Germline assignment: CDR1 SGDLS and CDR2 YYNGEE. The trim removed 4 bases at V and 6 bases at J, leaving 7 bases unmatched. The CDR3 contains 14 residues. The CDR3 is CASSYGTGDAEQYF. The CDR3 nucleotides read TGTGCCAGCAGCTATGGGACAGGGGACGCCGAGCAGTACTTC.

The gene calls are TRBV10-1 and TRBJ2-7; D remains unclear. V was trimmed by 0 bases and J by 3 bases, leaving 6 bases between them. CDR1 WNHNN and CDR2 SYGVQD come from the germline V gene (reference sequence). CDR3 length: 13 residues. The CDR3 protein is CASSESSLYEQYF. For the CDR3, the DNA is TGCGCCAGCAGTGAGTCATCCCTCTACGAGCAGTACTTC.

The V call is TRBV9, the J call TRBJ2-1; TRBD2 matches 12 bases. CDR3 length: 16 amino acids. CDR1 and CDR2 from the germline V gene are SGDLS and YYNGEE. The J segment lost 8 bases and the V segment lost 3 bases, leaving 9 bases of the junction unmatched. The CDR3 nucleotides are TGTGCCAGCAGCGCCTTCACTAGCGGGGGGTACGATGAGCAGTTCTTC. Protein product: CASSAFTSGGYDEQFF.

This sequence joins TRBV5-1 and TRBJ1-5; D gene ambiguous. V lost 4 bases, J lost 3 bases, and 14 bases lay in between. Germline V CDR1 and CDR2: SGHRS, YFSETQ. The CDR3 consists of 15 residues. CDR3 loop: CASSETGWDNQPQHF. The CDR3 DNA reads as TGCGCCAGCAGCGAGACGGGATGGGACAATCAGCCCCAGCATTTT.

V and J are TRBV25-1 and TRBJ1-1; TRBD1 is a possible D gene (5 bases). The CDR3 totals 15 residues. With 3 bases removed from V and 2 bases from J, the gap between germline ends came to 13 bases. The germline gives CDR1 MGHDK, CDR2 SYGVNS. The CDR3 loop reads CASSDSGASNTEAFF. The CDR3 nucleotides read TGTGCCAGCAGTGACAGCGGGGCTAGTAACACTGAAGCTTTCTTT.

This chain uses TRBV10-3 with TRBJ2-2; D might be TRBD1 (5 bases). Germline V gene data show CDR1 as ENHRY and CDR2 as SYGVKD. V was clipped by 4 bases and J by 1 base, with 7 bases between them. The CDR3 loop spans 14 amino acids. CDR3 region: CAISGGGNTGELFF. In DNA form, the CDR3 reads TGTGCCATCAGTGGGGGCGGGAACACCGGGGAGCTGTTTTTT.

The chain joins TRBV6-5 to TRBJ2-7; TRBD1 is a possible D gene (5 bases). The germline V and J ends were trimmed by 2 bases and 3 bases, with 17 bases remaining between them. Germline V lookup: CDR1 MNHEY, CDR2 SVGAGI. CDR3 length: 16 amino acids. CDR3 amino acids: CASSYSEETAYYEQYF. The CDR3 coding sequence is TGTGCCAGCAGTTACAGCGAGGAGACAGCCTACTACGAGCAGTACTTC.